This T cell receptor (beta chain) is drawn from a study of lymphopenia after photon versus proton radiotherapy. Study-wide findings and caveats: Oligoclonal CD8+ Temra expansion after nadir drove photon patients' diversity drop. Photon-treated patients lost naive T cells and TCR diversity; proton-treated stayed stable.

Produced via immunoSEQ multiplex PCR; TCRdb's table is partial and in-frame only. The sample contains 83,000 or so clones, 65% to 85% of which appear only once. Trimming stripped 3 bases from V and 3 bases from J, with 14 bases between. The germline V gene encodes CDR1 MDHEN and CDR2 SYDVKM. The CDR3 is 15 residues long. This clone has more than one count but fewer than ten. The antigen is unknown. The starting material was peripheral blood, obtained from a patient treated with proton-based radiotherapy. The chain combines TRBV28 with TRBJ2-5, with TRBD2 as a possible D gene (5 bases). The receptor was isolated from a man between 60 and 75 years old with pancreatic cancer. Here the CDR3 DNA reads TGTGCCAGCAGTTTTGGAGGCCGGGGAAAAGAGACCCAGTACTTC. As protein: CASSFGGRGKETQYF.